The 26 T cell receptor beta chains listed next were all sequenced from one sample in a study of blood T cell repertoires in COVID-19. The protocol was immunoSEQ multiplex PCR, while the TCRdb copy is restricted to in-frame clones and leaves out a portion. The table records 400,000 to 450,000 clones, about 90% of them present only once. Sequencing was performed on peripheral blood. The source is a man younger than 30 with COVID-19, enrolled during active disease.

This chain uses TRBV19 with TRBJ2-6; TRBD2 matches 10 bases. Germline lookup yields CDR1 LNHDA and CDR2 SQIVND (reference sequence). The CDR3 loop spans 19 amino acids. V lost 7 bases and J lost 1; bases outside the gene matches: 13. The CDR3 coding sequence is TGTGCCAGTACCTCCAGCGGGGGGGCCATCTCTTCTGGGGCCAACGTCCTGACTTTC. It specifies CASTSSGGAISSGANVLTF. Supplemented by reference TRBV19 and TRBJ2-6, the full variable domain reads DGGITQSPKYLFRKEGQNVTLSCEQNLNHDAMYWYRQDPGQGLRLIYYSQIVNDFQKGDIAEGYSVSREKKESFPLTVTSAQKNPTAFYLCASTSSGGAISSGANVLTFGAGSRLTVL.

The chain recombines TRBV5-1 with TRBJ1-1, with D perhaps TRBD1 (5 bases). The CDR3 totals 17 residues. Germline V gives CDR1 SGHRS, CDR2 YFSETQ. The V end lost 0 bases, the J end lost 0 bases, and 15 bases lay between the germline ends. The CDR3 nucleotides read TGCGCCAGCAGCTTGGATCCGCAGGGCGGCGTGAACACTGAAGCTTTCTTT. Its protein is CASSLDPQGGVNTEAFF.

This sequence joins TRBV5-4 and TRBJ2-7; possibly TRBD2 for D (5 bases). This CDR3 has 16 residues. V was shortened by 4 bases and J by 1 base, with 18 bases between the two germline ends. Germline CDR1 SGHNT, CDR2 YYREEE (reference sequence). The CDR3 bases are TGTGCCAGCAGCGGGCTCCCAGGAGGCAAATCCTACGAGCAGTACTTC. It codes for CASSGLPGGKSYEQYF.

The chain is built from TRBV5-4 and TRBJ2-1; no clear D gene. The CDR3 spans 12 residues. Deletions cut 2 bases from V and 7 bases from J, with 7 bases between. CDR1 and CDR2 (germline): SGHNT, YYREEE (reference sequence). CDR3 loop: CASSFGRNEQFF. The CDR3 coding sequence is TGTGCCAGCAGCTTTGGCAGGAATGAGCAGTTCTTC.

The chain recombines TRBV4-2 with TRBJ2-1, with 11 bases that match TRBD1. The V segment lost 5 bases and the J segment 7 bases; nucleotides outside the gene matches: 7. The CDR3 runs to 15 residues. Germline CDR1 is LGHNA and CDR2 is YNFKEQ. The CDR3 sequence: CASSGSGTGGNEQFF. CDR3 nucleotide sequence: TGTGCCAGCAGCGGATCCGGGACAGGGGGGAATGAGCAGTTCTTC.

The chain joins TRBV13 to TRBJ1-1; the match to TRBD1 covers 7 bases. Germline CDR1 and CDR2: PRHDT and FYEKMQ (reference sequence). Trimming cost V 3 bases and J 2 bases; bases outside gene matches: 6. The CDR3 is made up of 15 amino acids. CDR3 coding DNA: TGTGCCAGCAGCTTCTTCGACAGGGTCAACACTGAAGCTTTCTTT. This codes for CASSFFDRVNTEAFF.

The count of this clone is one. This sequence joins TRBV20-1 and TRBJ2-4; 8 nucleotides match TRBD2. CDR3 length: 14 amino acids. Germline loops: CDR1 DFQATT, CDR2 SNEGSKA (reference sequence). After removal of 3 bases from V and 8 bases from J, the junction contained 9 bases not matched to a gene. CDR3 nucleotide sequence: TGCAGTGCTAGTAGTGCGGGAGGACCTCACATTCAGTACTTC. Protein product: CSASSAGGPHIQYF.

This chain links TRBV6-5 with TRBJ2-5, with a tentative D call TRBD1 (6 bases). Trimming left V 4 bases short and J 4 bases short, with 13 bases between. The germline gives CDR1 MNHEY, CDR2 SVGAGI. This CDR3 comprises 14 residues. The CDR3 region is CASSFQGFRETQYF. The CDR3 DNA is TGTGCCAGCAGTTTCCAGGGGTTCAGAGAGACCCAGTACTTC.

V gene TRBV19 combines with J gene TRBJ2-1; 11 bases match TRBD2. This CDR3 is 14 amino acids long. Germline V gene sequence: CDR1 LNHDA, CDR2 SQIVND (reference sequence). V shed 8 bases and J 8 bases; nucleotides not matched to a gene: 8. DNA of the CDR3: TGTGCCAGTGGAATACTAGCGGGAGTCGATGAGCAGTTCTTC. Residues: CASGILAGVDEQFF.

The CDR3 is CASSLGITNTEAFF. CDR3 DNA sequence: TGTGCCAGCAGCTTGGGAATCACTAACACTGAAGCTTTCTTT. V usage is TRBV5-4 and J usage is TRBJ1-1; D is undetermined. CDR1 is SGHNT, CDR2 YYREEE, per germline (reference sequence). Trimming left V 0 bases short and J 2 bases short, with 8 bases between. The CDR3 length is 14 residues. The complete variable domain, with remaining parts taken from reference TRBV5-4 and TRBJ1-1, reads ETGVTQSPTHLIKTRGQQVTLRCSSQSGHNTVSWYQQALGQGPQFIFQYYREEENGRGNFPPRFSGLQFPNYSSELNVNALELDDSALYLCASSLGITNTEAFFGQGTRLTVV.

This clone has a single count. The chain carries TRBV5-8 and TRBJ2-3, with D tentatively TRBD1 (6 bases). CDR3 size: 15 residues. The germline gives CDR1 SGHTS, CDR2 YDEGEE. Deletions cut 2 bases from V and 0 bases from J, with 10 bases between. CDR3 region: CASSLGTKSTDTQYF. DNA for the CDR3: TGTGCCAGCAGCTTAGGGACAAAAAGCACAGATACGCAGTATTTT. The full variable domain, rest sourced from reference TRBV5-8 and TRBJ2-3, is EAGVTQSPTHLIKTRGQQATLRCSPISGHTSVYWYQQALGLGLQFLLWYDEGEERNRGNFPPRFSGRQFPNYSSELNVNALELEDSALYLCASSLGTKSTDTQYFGPGTRLTVL.

V usage is TRBV11-3 and J usage is TRBJ2-4, with a tentative D call TRBD2 (6 bases). This CDR3 has 17 amino acids. Trimming took 1 base from V and 1 from J, leaving 14 bases between them. The germline gives CDR1 SGHNT, CDR2 YENEEA. The CDR3 coding sequence is TGTGCCAGCAGCTTAGGGGATTTGGGGGGTGCCAAAAACATTCAGTACTTC. Residues: CASSLGDLGGAKNIQYF.

The chain links TRBV6-5 to TRBJ2-7; possibly TRBD2 for D (7 bases). Trimming took off 1 base at V and 5 bases at J, with 18 bases between the two ends. This CDR3 region has 16 residues. In germline, CDR1 is MNHEY, CDR2 SVGAGI. CDR3 amino acids: CASSYLGGQGDHEQYF. The CDR3 DNA is TGTGCCAGCAGTTACTTGGGGGGGCAGGGTGATCACGAGCAGTACTTC.

In DNA form, the CDR3 reads TGTGCCAGCAGCCAGGACAGGGGCGGCAGCAATCAGCCCCAGCATTTT. Encoded protein: CASSQDRGGSNQPQHF. The chain uses TRBV4-2 and TRBJ1-5, with 9 bases that match TRBD1. CDR3 size: 16 residues. Looked up from germline, CDR1 is LGHNA and CDR2 is YNFKEQ. J lost 1 base, V lost 3 bases, and 4 bases had no gene match.

The chain has TRBV19 and TRBJ1-6, with D perhaps TRBD1 (6 bases). This CDR3 has 16 amino acids. Germline V gives CDR1 LNHDA, CDR2 SQIVND (reference sequence). V was trimmed by 7 bases and J by 7 bases, leaving 20 bases between them. As DNA, the CDR3 is TGTGCCAGTAAAGGGGTGGGAGACAGGCAGAATTCACCCCTCCACTTT. It translates to CASKGVGDRQNSPLHF.

The rearrangement uses TRBV4-2 and TRBJ2-1, with 11 nucleotides matching TRBD2. This CDR3 region has 15 residues. Trimming removed 4 bases from V and 3 bases from J; junction bases left unmatched: 2. Germline lookup yields CDR1 LGHNA and CDR2 YNFKEQ. CDR3 region: CASSPGLADYNEQFF. CDR3 coding DNA: TGTGCCAGCAGCCCGGGACTAGCGGACTACAATGAGCAGTTCTTC.

The J gene is TRBJ2-1, the V gene TRBV13; D is undetermined. Germline CDR1 and CDR2: PRHDT and FYEKMQ (reference sequence). Trimming took off 4 bases at V and 0 bases at J, with 16 bases between the two ends. The length of the CDR3 is 17 residues. The CDR3 region has the DNA TGTGCCAGCAGCTCGACTCGCCTAGAGAGCTCCTACAATGAGCAGTTCTTC. It specifies CASSSTRLESSYNEQFF.

The CDR3 coding sequence is TGTGCCAGCAGTGACACCCTTTCTCCCAGCTCCTACAATGAGCAGTTCTTC. It is translated as CASSDTLSPSSYNEQFF. This rearrangement joins TRBV6-4 to TRBJ2-1, with D unresolved. Germline assignment: CDR1 MRHNA and CDR2 SNTAGT. This CDR3 is 17 amino acids long. Trimming pared 2 bases from V and 0 bases from J, leaving 14 bases between.

The J gene is TRBJ2-1, the V gene TRBV11-2; TRBD2 aligns across 9 bases. This CDR3 has 16 residues. V was clipped by 2 bases and J by 7 bases; unmatched bases: 9. Germline loops: CDR1 SGHAT, CDR2 FQNNGV. CDR3 in DNA: TGTGCCAGCAGCTTACGCCCTAGCGGGAATAGAAATGAGCAGTTCTTC. It translates to CASSLRPSGNRNEQFF.

This clone was picked up one time. J is TRBJ2-1 and V is TRBV3-1 (or the pseudogene TRBV3-2); D unclear. Between the trimmed V and J ends, which lost 0 bases and 8 bases, there was a span of 14 bases. Germline V lookup: CDR1 LGHDT, CDR2 YNNKEL (reference sequence). This CDR3 is built from 15 residues. CDR3 coding DNA: TGTGCCAGCAGCCAAGATATGGGCTTGTCCGATGAGCAGTTCTTC. Protein: CASSQDMGLSDEQFF.

This clone was picked up one time. The rearrangement links TRBV6-5 to TRBJ1-6; 8 bases match TRBD1. Trimming cost V 6 bases and J 10 bases; bases outside gene matches: 2. CDR1 is MNHEY and CDR2 is SVGAGI in the germline V gene. The CDR3 extends over 12 amino acids. Here the CDR3 reads CASRTGGSPLHF. CDR3 sequence (DNA): TGTGCCAGCAGAACAGGGGGATCACCCCTCCACTTT.

The V call is TRBV11-3, the J call TRBJ2-1, with D possibly TRBD1 on 6 matching bases. Per germline, CDR1 SGHNT and CDR2 YENEEA. This CDR3 has 16 residues. V lost 2 bases to trimming and J lost 1 base, with 12 bases between them. The CDR3 sequence is CASSLRTRGSYNEQFF. CDR3 nucleotide sequence: TGTGCCAGCAGCTTACGTACGAGGGGGTCCTACAATGAGCAGTTCTTC.

This chain links TRBV20-1 with TRBJ1-2; possible D gene TRBD1, 6 bases. The CDR3 spans 12 residues. Trimming left V 3 bases short and J 2 bases short, with 7 bases between. Germline V gene lookup returns CDR1 DFQATT and CDR2 SNEGSKA (reference sequence). The CDR3 nucleotides are TGCAGTGCTAGTCAGGGGAACTATGGCTACACCTTC. This gives the protein CSASQGNYGYTF.

The chain joins TRBV27 to TRBJ1-5; TRBD1 is a possible D gene (5 bases). V lost 4 bases and J lost 4, with 8 bases in between. Germline V gene lookup returns CDR1 MNHEY and CDR2 SMNVEV (reference sequence). The CDR3 sequence is 13 residues long. CDR3 in amino acids: CASSSTANQPQHF. The CDR3, as DNA: TGTGCCAGCAGTTCGACAGCAAATCAGCCCCAGCATTTT.

As DNA, the CDR3 is TGTGCCAGCAGCGTAGTAGACAGGGGGCTTAGCGATGAGCAGTTCTTC. Translating gives CASSVVDRGLSDEQFF. The chain is built from TRBV9 and TRBJ2-1, with 10 bases lining up with TRBD1. This CDR3 region has 16 residues. V trimming: 0 bases; J trimming: 8 bases; junction bases outside the gene matches: 8. Germline V gene data show CDR1 as SGDLS and CDR2 as YYNGEE.

The chain has TRBV2 and TRBJ2-3, with 8 bases fitting TRBD1. V was clipped by 4 bases and J by 3 bases; unmatched bases: 6. Germline assignment: CDR1 SNHLY and CDR2 FYNNEI. The CDR3 covers 15 residues. This CDR3 reads CASSGGQEGTDTQYF. CDR3 DNA: TGTGCCAGCAGTGGGGGACAGGAGGGAACAGATACGCAGTATTTT.